In this sample, the clone carrying this T cell receptor (beta chain) turned up a few times. Its specificity is unknown. These data belong to a study of T-cell reconstitution after alpha-beta-depleted transplantation in children. Notes on the study in general: One year after transplant, T-cell counts and diversity came mostly from newly produced T cells. For some patients, TCRbeta diversity was high at day 60 because of recipient T cells and thymic progenitors that survived. Reported findings indicate that, about two months after transplant, alpha-beta T cells came from several hundred expanded clones, which were derived from non-depleted graft cells.

CDR3 size: 16 residues. V was shortened by 6 bases and J by 0 bases, with 12 bases between the two germline ends. The V gene's germline CDR1 is LNHNV and CDR2 YYDKDF (reference sequence). Preparing the TCRbeta library involved the use of unique molecular identifiers. TCRdb re-called the PCR reads with MiXCR, one entry per CDR3 protein. Of around 490,000 distinct CDR3 sequences listed, about 10% were seen once; the top ten hold less than 15%. Sequenced material: PBMCs, mostly from graft donor cells, taken 180 days after TCRalphabeta/CD19-depleted stem cell transplant. The clonotype comes from a female patient aged 2-9 years who had a stem cell transplant for aplastic anemia, so the T cells may come from the graft donor. The chain combines TRBV15 with TRBJ2-6; D not certain. CDR3 DNA: TGTGCCACCAGGGCGCCAGCGACCTCTGGGGCCAACGTCCTGACTTTC. Its translation is CATRAPATSGANVLTF.